This entry describes one TCR beta chain. Germline V CDR1 and CDR2: MGHDK, SYGVNS. This CDR3 is 14 amino acids long. Template switching introduced UMIs that contain a 6-nucleotide sample barcode. One entry per CDR3 protein, without DNA, is what TCRdb gives after re-calling the 5' RACE reads. The sample holds about 380,000 distinct CDR3 sequences. The data belong to a study of monozygotic twins with inflammatory bowel disease. The receptor's source is a human donor with ulcerative colitis or Crohn's disease, or a healthy co-twin of an affected twin (not recorded which). Sequencing used blood. V usage is TRBV25-1 and J usage is TRBJ2-7; there is no DNA to check the TCRdb D call of TRBD1. CDR3 region: CASSESPGGYEQYF.